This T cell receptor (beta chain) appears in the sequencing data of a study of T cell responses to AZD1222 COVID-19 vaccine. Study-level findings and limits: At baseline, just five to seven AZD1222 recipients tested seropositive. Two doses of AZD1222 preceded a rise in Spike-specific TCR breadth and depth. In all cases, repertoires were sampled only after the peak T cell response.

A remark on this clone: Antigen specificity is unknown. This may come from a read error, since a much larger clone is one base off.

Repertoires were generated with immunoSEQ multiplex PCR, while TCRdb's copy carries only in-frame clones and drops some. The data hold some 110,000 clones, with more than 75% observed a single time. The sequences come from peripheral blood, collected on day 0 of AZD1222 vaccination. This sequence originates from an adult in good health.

The CDR3 loop reads CASSDAGDTGELFF. In DNA form, the CDR3 reads TGTGCCAGCAGCGATGCAGGGGACACCGGGGAGCTGTTTTTT. The chain has TRBV9 and TRBJ2-2, with D possibly TRBD1 on 6 matching bases. The CDR3 consists of 14 residues. CDR1 is SGDLS and CDR2 is YYNGEE in the germline V gene. Deletions cut 3 bases from V and 3 bases from J, with 9 bases between.